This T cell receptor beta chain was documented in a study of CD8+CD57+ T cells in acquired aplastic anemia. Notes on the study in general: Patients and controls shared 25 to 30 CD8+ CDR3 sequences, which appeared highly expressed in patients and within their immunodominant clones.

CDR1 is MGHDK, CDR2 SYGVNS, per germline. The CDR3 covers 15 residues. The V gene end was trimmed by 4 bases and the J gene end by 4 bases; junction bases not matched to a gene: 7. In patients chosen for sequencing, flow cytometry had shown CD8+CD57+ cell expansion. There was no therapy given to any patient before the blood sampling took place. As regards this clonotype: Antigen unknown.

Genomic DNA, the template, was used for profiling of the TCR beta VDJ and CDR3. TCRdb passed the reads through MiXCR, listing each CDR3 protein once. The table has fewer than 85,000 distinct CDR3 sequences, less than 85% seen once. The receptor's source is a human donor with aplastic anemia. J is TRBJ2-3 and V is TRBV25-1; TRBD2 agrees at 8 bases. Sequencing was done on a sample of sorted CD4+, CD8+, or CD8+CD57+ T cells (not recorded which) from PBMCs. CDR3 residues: CASSVGSGGPDTQYF. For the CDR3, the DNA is TGTGCCAGCAGTGTCGGAAGCGGGGGCCCAGATACGCAGTATTTT. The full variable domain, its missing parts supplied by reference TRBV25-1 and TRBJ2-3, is EADIYQTPRYLVIGTGKKITLECSQTMGHDKMYWYQQDPGMELHLIHYSYGVNSTEKGDLSSESTVSRIRTEHFPLTLESARPSHTSQYLCASSVGSGGPDTQYFGPGTRLTVL.